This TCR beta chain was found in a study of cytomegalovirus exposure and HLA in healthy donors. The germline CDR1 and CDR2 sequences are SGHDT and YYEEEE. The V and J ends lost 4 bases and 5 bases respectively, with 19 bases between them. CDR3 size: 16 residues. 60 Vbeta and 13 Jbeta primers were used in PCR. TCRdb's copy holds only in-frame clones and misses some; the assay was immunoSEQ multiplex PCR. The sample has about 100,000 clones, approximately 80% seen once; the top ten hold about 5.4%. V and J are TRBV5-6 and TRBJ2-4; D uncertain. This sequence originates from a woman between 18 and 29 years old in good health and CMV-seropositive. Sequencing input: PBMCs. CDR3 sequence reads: CASSPPVGAFENIQYF. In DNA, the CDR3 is TGTGCCAGCAGCCCCCCGGTTGGTGCGTTTGAAAACATTCAGTACTTC.